This note documents a single TCR beta chain sequence. No antigen is known for it. The germline V gene has CDR1 MNHEY and CDR2 SMNVEV (reference sequence). The V gene lost 5 bases and the J gene lost 1 base, with 8 bases spanning the gap. The CDR3 has 13 residues. The source of the sample is a study of shared clonotypes between healthy human individuals. Study-wide points: Generation probabilities of non-shared clonotypes were lower (relative to those shared by all four donors).

Produced via immunoSEQ multiplex PCR; TCRdb's table is partial and in-frame only. The sample includes about 110,000 clones, roughly two thirds of them seen just once. Material: memory CD8+ T cells sorted from blood. The subset is: CD45RO+ cells pooled with CCR7-negative TemRA cells. This TCR was sampled from a woman in her thirties in good health. J is TRBJ1-1 and V is TRBV27, with D tentatively TRBD1 (5 bases). The CDR3 protein is CASSTDRNTEAFF. Here the CDR3 DNA reads TGTGCCAGCAGTACAGACAGGAACACTGAAGCTTTCTTT.